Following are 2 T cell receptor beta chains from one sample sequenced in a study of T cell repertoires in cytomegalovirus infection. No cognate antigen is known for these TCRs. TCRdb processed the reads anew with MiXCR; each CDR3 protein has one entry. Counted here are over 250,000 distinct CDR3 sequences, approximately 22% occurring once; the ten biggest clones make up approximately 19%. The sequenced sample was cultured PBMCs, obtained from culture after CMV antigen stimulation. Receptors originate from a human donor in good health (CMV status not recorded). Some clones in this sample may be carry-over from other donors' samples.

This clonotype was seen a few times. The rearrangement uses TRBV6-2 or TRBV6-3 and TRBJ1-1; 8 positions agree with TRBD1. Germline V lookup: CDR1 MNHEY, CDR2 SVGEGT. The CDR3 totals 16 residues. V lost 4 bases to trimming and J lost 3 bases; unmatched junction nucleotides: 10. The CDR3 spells CASSSPRGQFDTEAFF. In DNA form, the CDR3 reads TGTGCCAGCAGTTCTCCCAGGGGGCAGTTTGACACTGAAGCTTTCTTT.

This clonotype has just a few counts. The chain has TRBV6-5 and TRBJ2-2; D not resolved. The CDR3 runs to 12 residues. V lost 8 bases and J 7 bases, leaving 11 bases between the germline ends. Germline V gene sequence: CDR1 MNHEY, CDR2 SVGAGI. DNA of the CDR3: TGTGCCAGCCGGTACCAGTACGGGGAGCTGTTTTTT. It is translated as CASRYQYGELFF.